These 3 T cell receptor beta chains share one sample of origin, sequenced in a study of breast tumors, draining lymph nodes, adjacent tissues. Each CDR3 protein is one row after TCRdb ran MiXCR on the multiplex PCR reads. The sample records roughly 49,000 distinct CDR3 sequences, about 40% being singletons. The source material was breast tumor tissue. The receptors shown here come from a female donor with breast cancer. Some clones in this sample may be carry-over from other donors' samples.

The chain links TRBV12-3 or TRBV12-4 to TRBJ1-2, with D possibly being TRBD1 (5 bases). This CDR3 comprises 13 residues. CDR3 nucleotide sequence: TGTGCTAGAGATCCGGGGGAAATCTATGGCTACACCTTC. Its protein is CARDPGEIYGYTF.

This clonotype was picked up many times. The chain links TRBV6-6 to TRBJ2-7, with 7 nucleotides matching TRBD1. The V and J ends lost 6 bases and 0 bases, in that order; junction bases with no gene match: 5. This CDR3 is 14 amino acids long. The germline gives CDR1 MNHNY, CDR2 SVGAGI (reference sequence). The CDR3 loop is CASSPRQGSYEQYF. The DNA of the CDR3 is TGTGCCAGCAGCCCCCGACAGGGCTCCTACGAGCAGTACTTC.

The sample holds many counts of this clonotype. The chain employs TRBV12-3 or TRBV12-4 and TRBJ2-7; TRBD1 matches at 7 bases. The CDR3 consists of 15 residues. V was pared by 3 bases and J by 1 base, with 6 bases of the junction left unmatched. Written as DNA, the CDR3 is TGTGCCAGCAGTTTTACAGGGGTTGGATCCTACGAGCAGTACTTC. It codes for CASSFTGVGSYEQYF.